A selection of T cell receptor beta chains follows, all from one sample in a study of CD8 T cells in ankylosing spondylitis. In TCRdb, the 5' RACE reads were re-called with MiXCR into one record per CDR3 protein. The sample shows some 330,000 distinct CDR3 sequences, 6.5% to 10% of them seen only once. Sequences were obtained from blood, either unsorted or a sorted T cell fraction (not recorded which). These TCRs come from a male donor with ankylosing spondylitis. The CDR3 runs from the conserved cysteine through the conserved F or W. The order of the fields is clone size, J gene, V gene, D gene, CDR3 DNA, CDR3 protein. D genes are given only for firm matches. For some rows the clone size is stated as once, few or many, or as a class when expanded; others skip it.

clone_size: few; j_call: TRBJ1-1; v_call: TRBV21-1; d_call: NA; cdr3_nt: TGTGCCAGCGGGACAGGGGGCGCGAACACTGAAGCTTTCTTT; cdr3_aa: CASGTGGANTEAFF
clone_size: many; j_call: TRBJ2-5; v_call: TRBV28; d_call: NA; cdr3_nt: TGTGCCAGCAGTTTGGGCGAACCCCAAGAGACCCAGTACTTC; cdr3_aa: CASSLGEPQETQYF
clone_size: NA; j_call: TRBJ2-2; v_call: TRBV4-2; d_call: NA; cdr3_nt: TGTGCCAGCAGCCAAGTGGCCCAGGGGGGGACCGACACCGGGGAGCTGTTTTTT; cdr3_aa: CASSQVAQGGTDTGELFF
clone_size: NA; j_call: TRBJ2-2; v_call: TRBV7-8; d_call: NA; cdr3_nt: TGTGCCAGCAGCTTAGTGCGGGGCCGTTTCCCCGGGGAGCTGTTTTTT; cdr3_aa: CASSLVRGRFPGELFF
clone_size: few; j_call: TRBJ2-1; v_call: TRBV20-1; d_call: TRBD2; cdr3_nt: TGCAGTGCTAGATTTAGCGGGAGGGGGGAGCAGTTCTTC; cdr3_aa: CSARFSGRGEQFF
clone_size: NA; j_call: TRBJ2-1; v_call: TRBV27; d_call: TRBD2; cdr3_nt: TGTGCCAGCAGTTTTCAACCGACTAGCGCCGAGCAGTTCTTC; cdr3_aa: CASSFQPTSAEQFF
clone_size: many; j_call: TRBJ2-1; v_call: TRBV9; d_call: NA; cdr3_nt: TGTGCCAGCAGCGTCGGAGGGAGGGGGTACAATGAGCAGTTCTTC; cdr3_aa: CASSVGGRGYNEQFF
clone_size: NA; j_call: TRBJ2-2; v_call: TRBV5-1; d_call: NA; cdr3_nt: TGCGCCAGCAGCAATAACCAAGCGAACACCGGGGAGCTGTTTTTT; cdr3_aa: CASSNNQANTGELFF
clone_size: few; j_call: TRBJ2-2; v_call: TRBV2; d_call: NA; cdr3_nt: TGTGCCAGCAGTTTTTATGAGGTCGGGGAGCTGTTTTTT; cdr3_aa: CASSFYEVGELFF
clone_size: few; j_call: TRBJ2-2; v_call: TRBV7-2; d_call: NA; cdr3_nt: TGTGCCAGCAGCTTACTCGGGAGCGGTACCGGGGAGCTGTTTTTT; cdr3_aa: CASSLLGSGTGELFF
clone_size: many; j_call: TRBJ2-1; v_call: TRBV12-3/TRBV12-4; d_call: NA; cdr3_nt: TGTGCCAGCAGTGGGAATAGCGATAATCCGTTCTTC; cdr3_aa: CASSGNSDNPFF
clone_size: many; j_call: TRBJ1-4; v_call: TRBV7-9; d_call: NA; cdr3_nt: TGTGCCAGCAGCTTGGACCCGGCCACGTGGCCCAAAAAACTGTTTTTT; cdr3_aa: CASSLDPATWPKKLFF
clone_size: many; j_call: TRBJ1-1; v_call: TRBV2; d_call: NA; cdr3_nt: TGTGCGATTAGTGAAGGGGAAGCTTTCTTT; cdr3_aa: CAISEGEAFF
clone_size: NA; j_call: TRBJ2-3; v_call: TRBV28; d_call: TRBD2; cdr3_nt: TGTGCCAGCAGTCTTGACGGACTAGCGGGACCTAGAATAACAGATACGCAGTATTTT; cdr3_aa: CASSLDGLAGPRITDTQYF
clone_size: few; j_call: TRBJ2-1; v_call: TRBV4-1; d_call: TRBD1; cdr3_nt: TGCGCCAGCAGCCAAGAAGACAGGGTCAACAATGAGCAGTTCTTC; cdr3_aa: CASSQEDRVNNEQFF
clone_size: many; j_call: TRBJ2-1; v_call: TRBV24-1; d_call: TRBD1; cdr3_nt: TGTGCCACCAGTGATTTGAAGGGGGCAAAGATCTATGAGCAGTTCTTC; cdr3_aa: CATSDLKGAKIYEQFF
clone_size: few; j_call: TRBJ1-1; v_call: TRBV30; d_call: NA; cdr3_nt: TGTGCCTGGATGGCGTTAAGGGTTCCACCCATGAACACTGAAGCTTTCTTT; cdr3_aa: CAWMALRVPPMNTEAFF
clone_size: many; j_call: TRBJ2-2; v_call: TRBV29-1; d_call: NA; cdr3_nt: TGCAGCGTTATCGAGAACACCGGGGAGCTGTTTTTT; cdr3_aa: CSVIENTGELFF
clone_size: few; j_call: TRBJ2-7; v_call: TRBV4-1; d_call: NA; cdr3_nt: TGCGCCAGCAGCCACCCGGCACGTATGGGTCTCTCCTACGAGCAGTACTTC; cdr3_aa: CASSHPARMGLSYEQYF
clone_size: many; j_call: TRBJ2-7; v_call: TRBV2; d_call: TRBD2; cdr3_nt: TGTGCCAGCATGGAGCGGAGTGGGAGGGCCGCCGAGCAGTACTTC; cdr3_aa: CASMERSGRAAEQYF